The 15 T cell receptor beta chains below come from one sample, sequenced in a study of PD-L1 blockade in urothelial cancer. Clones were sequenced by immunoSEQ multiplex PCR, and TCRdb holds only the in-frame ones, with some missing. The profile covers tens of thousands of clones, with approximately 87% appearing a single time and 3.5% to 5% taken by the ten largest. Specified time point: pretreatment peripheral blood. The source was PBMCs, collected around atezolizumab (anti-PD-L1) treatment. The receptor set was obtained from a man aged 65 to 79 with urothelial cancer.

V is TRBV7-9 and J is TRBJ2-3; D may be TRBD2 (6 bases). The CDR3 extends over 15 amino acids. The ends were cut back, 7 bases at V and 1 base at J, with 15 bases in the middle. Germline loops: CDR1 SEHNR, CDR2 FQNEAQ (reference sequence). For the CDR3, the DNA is TGTGCCAGCAAATTCCAGGGCGGGGGCACAGATACGCAGTATTTT. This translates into CASKFQGGGTDTQYF.

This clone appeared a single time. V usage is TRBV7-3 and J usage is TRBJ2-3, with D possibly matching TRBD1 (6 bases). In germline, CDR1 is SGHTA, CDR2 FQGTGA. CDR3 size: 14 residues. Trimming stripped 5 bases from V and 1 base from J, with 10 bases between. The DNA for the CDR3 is TGTGCCAGCAGCCAAGCAGGGGGCACAGATACGCAGTATTTT. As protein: CASSQAGGTDTQYF.

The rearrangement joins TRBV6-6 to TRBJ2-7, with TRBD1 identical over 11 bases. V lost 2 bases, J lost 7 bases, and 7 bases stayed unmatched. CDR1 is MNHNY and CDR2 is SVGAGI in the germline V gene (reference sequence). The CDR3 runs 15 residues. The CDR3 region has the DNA TGTGCCAGCAGTTACCGAAAGGACAGGGGGCAAGAGCAGTACTTC. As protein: CASSYRKDRGQEQYF.

Here the CDR3 reads CASSVGPGIGDTQYF. Here the CDR3 DNA reads TGTGCCAGCAGCGTAGGACCGGGAATAGGGGATACGCAGTATTTT. V gene TRBV9 combines with J gene TRBJ2-3; perhaps TRBD2 as D (5 bases). The CDR3 spans 15 residues. Between the trimmed V and J ends, which lost 0 bases and 6 bases, there was a span of 14 bases. The V gene's germline CDR1 is SGDLS and CDR2 YYNGEE.

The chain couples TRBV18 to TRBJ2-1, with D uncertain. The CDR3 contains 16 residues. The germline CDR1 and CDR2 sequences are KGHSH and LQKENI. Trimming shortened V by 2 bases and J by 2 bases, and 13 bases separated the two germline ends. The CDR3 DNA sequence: TGTGCCAGCTCACCATCTACGGTGGTGGCCTACAATGAGCAGTTCTTC. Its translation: CASSPSTVVAYNEQFF. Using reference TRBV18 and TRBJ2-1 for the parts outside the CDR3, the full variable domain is NAGVMQNPRHLVRRRGQEARLRCSPMKGHSHVYWYRQLPEEGLKFMVYLQKENIIDESGMPKERFSAEFPKEGPSILRIQQVVRGDSAAYFCASSPSTVVAYNEQFFGPGTRLTVL.

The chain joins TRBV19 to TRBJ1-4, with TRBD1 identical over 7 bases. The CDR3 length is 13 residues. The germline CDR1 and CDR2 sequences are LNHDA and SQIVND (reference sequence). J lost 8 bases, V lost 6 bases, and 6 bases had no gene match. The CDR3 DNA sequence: TGTGCCAGTAGCGGAGACAGGGTAGAAAAACTGTTTTTT. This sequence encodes CASSGDRVEKLFF.

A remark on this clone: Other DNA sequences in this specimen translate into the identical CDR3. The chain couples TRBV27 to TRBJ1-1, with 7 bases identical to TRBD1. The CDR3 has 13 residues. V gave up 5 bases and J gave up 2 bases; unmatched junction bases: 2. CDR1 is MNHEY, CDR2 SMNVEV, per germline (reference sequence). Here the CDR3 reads CASSGQDNTEAFF. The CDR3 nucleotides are TGTGCCAGCAGTGGACAGGACAACACTGAAGCTTTCTTT.

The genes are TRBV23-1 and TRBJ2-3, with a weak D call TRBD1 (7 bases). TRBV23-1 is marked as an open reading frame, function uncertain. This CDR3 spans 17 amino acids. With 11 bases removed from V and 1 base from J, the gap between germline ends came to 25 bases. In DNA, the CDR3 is TGCGCCCCCAGGGGGGTCAGGCGCTGGGGGGGCACAGATACGCAGTATTTT. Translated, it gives CAPRGVRRWGGTDTQYF.

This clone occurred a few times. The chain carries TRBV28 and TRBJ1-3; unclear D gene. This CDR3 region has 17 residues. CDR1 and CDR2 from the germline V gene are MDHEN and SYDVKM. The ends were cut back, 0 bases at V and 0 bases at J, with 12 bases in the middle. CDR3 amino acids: CASSLWGRRYSGNTIYF. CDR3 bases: TGTGCCAGCAGTTTATGGGGCAGGCGCTACTCTGGAAACACCATATATTTT. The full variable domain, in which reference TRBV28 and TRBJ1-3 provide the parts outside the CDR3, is DVKVTQSSRYLVKRTGEKVFLECVQDMDHENMFWYRQDPGLGLRLIYFSYDVKMKEKGDIPEGYSVSREKKERFSLILESASTNQTSMYLCASSLWGRRYSGNTIYFGEGSWLTVV.

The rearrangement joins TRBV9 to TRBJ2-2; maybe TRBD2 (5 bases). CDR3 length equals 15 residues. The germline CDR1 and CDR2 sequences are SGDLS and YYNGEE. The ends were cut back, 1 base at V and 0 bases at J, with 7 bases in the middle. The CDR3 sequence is CASSVTDSNTGELFF. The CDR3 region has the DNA TGTGCCAGCAGCGTAACGGACTCGAACACCGGGGAGCTGTTTTTT.

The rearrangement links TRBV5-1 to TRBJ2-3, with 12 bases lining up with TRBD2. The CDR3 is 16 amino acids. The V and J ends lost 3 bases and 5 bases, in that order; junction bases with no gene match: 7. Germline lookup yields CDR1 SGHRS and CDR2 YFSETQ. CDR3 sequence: CASSSRLAGAGDTQYF. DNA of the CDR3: TGCGCCAGCAGCTCCCGACTAGCGGGAGCGGGAGATACGCAGTATTTT.

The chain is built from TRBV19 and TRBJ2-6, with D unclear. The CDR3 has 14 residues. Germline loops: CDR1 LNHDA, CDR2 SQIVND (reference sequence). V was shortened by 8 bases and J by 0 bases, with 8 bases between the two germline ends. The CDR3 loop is CASADTSGANVLTF. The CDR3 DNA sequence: TGTGCCAGTGCCGACACCTCTGGGGCCAACGTCCTGACTTTC.

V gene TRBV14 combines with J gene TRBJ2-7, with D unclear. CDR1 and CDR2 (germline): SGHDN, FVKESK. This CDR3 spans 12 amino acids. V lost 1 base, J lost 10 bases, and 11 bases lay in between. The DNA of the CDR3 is TGTGCCAGCAGCCAAGGTGTCAGTAAACAGTACTTC. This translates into CASSQGVSKQYF. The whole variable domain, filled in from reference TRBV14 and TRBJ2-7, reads EAGVTQFPSHSVIEKGQTVTLRCDPISGHDNLYWYRRVMGKEIKFLLHFVKESKQDESGMPNNRFLAERTGGTYSTLKVQPAELEDSGVYFCASSQGVSKQYFGPGTRLTVT.

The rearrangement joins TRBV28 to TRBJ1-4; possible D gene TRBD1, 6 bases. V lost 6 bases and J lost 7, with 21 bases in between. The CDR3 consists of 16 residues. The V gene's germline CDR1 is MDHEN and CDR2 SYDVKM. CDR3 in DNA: TGTGCCAGCAGACCAGTACAGGGTATGGGAAGTGAAAAACTGTTTTTT. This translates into CASRPVQGMGSEKLFF.

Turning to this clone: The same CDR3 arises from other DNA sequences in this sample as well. The CDR3 nucleotides are TGTGCCAGTAGTATTAGCGGGGTCGGGAACACTGAAGCTTTCTTT. Translating it yields CASSISGVGNTEAFF. The chain links TRBV19 to TRBJ1-1, with D unclear. The V and J ends lost 3 bases and 1 base respectively, with 12 bases between them. Looked up from germline, CDR1 is LNHDA and CDR2 is SQIVND (reference sequence). The CDR3 loop spans 15 amino acids. Filled out from reference TRBV19 and TRBJ1-1, the complete variable domain reads DGGITQSPKYLFRKEGQNVTLSCEQNLNHDAMYWYRQDPGQGLRLIYYSQIVNDFQKGDIAEGYSVSREKKESFPLTVTSAQKNPTAFYLCASSISGVGNTEAFFGQGTRLTVV.